A selection of T cell receptor beta chains follows, all from one sample in a study of control samples from healthy donors and cancer patients. Sequenced by immunoSEQ multiplex PCR; TCRdb stores in-frame clones only, minus some. This table holds fewer than 120,000 clones, 85% to 90% found once. The sample taken for sequencing was PBMCs. The source of these receptors is a woman between 55 and 75 years old with lung cancer. The CDR3 runs from the conserved cysteine through the conserved F or W. D genes are given only for firm matches. Clone size is given for some rows only: seen once, a few or many times, or a class if the clone is expanded.

TRBD1	.	TRBJ1-4	TRBV19	14	CASSVRDRAEKLFF	TGTGCCAGTAGTGTCCGGGACAGGGCTGAAAAACTGTTTTTT
.	.	TRBJ1-5	TRBV30	12	CAWSREYQPQHF	TGTGCCTGGAGTAGGGAGTATCAGCCCCAGCATTTT
TRBD1	.	TRBJ1-2	TRBV18	14	CASSRGQGENGYTF	TGTGCCAGCTCACGGGGACAGGGTGAAAATGGCTACACCTTC
.	.	TRBJ1-1	TRBV12-3/TRBV12-4	12	CASSRGVTEAFF	TGTGCCAGCAGCAGGGGCGTCACTGAAGCTTTCTTT
TRBD2	.	TRBJ2-4	TRBV15	16	CATSRVPSGGADIQYF	TGTGCCACCAGCAGAGTACCTAGCGGGGGGGCGGACATTCAGTACTTC
.	few	TRBJ1-6	TRBV25-1	14	CASSRGWGDSPLHF	TGTGCCAGCAGTCGGGGGTGGGGAGATTCACCCCTCCACTTT
TRBD1	.	TRBJ2-7	TRBV6-5	16	CASSYSSFGQGYEQYF	TGTGCCAGCAGTTACTCGTCGTTCGGACAGGGCTACGAGCAGTACTTC
.	.	TRBJ1-4	TRBV11-3	13	CASSSQGNEKLFF	TGTGCCAGCAGCTCACAGGGTAATGAAAAACTGTTTTTT
.	.	TRBJ1-1	TRBV29-1	13	CSVEPPWGTEAFF	TGCAGCGTTGAACCGCCGTGGGGCACTGAAGCTTTCTTT
.	.	TRBJ2-1	TRBV5-1	16	CASSALGRSSYNEQFF	TGCGCCAGCAGCGCCCTCGGGCGGTCCTCCTACAATGAGCAGTTCTTC
.	.	TRBJ1-2	TRBV5-1	13	CASSLVEHYGYTF	TGCGCCAGCAGCTTGGTGGAACACTATGGCTACACCTTC
.	.	TRBJ2-5	TRBV20-1	14	CSASQGGSQETQYF	TGCAGTGCTAGTCAAGGGGGGAGTCAAGAGACCCAGTACTTC
.	.	TRBJ1-4	TRBV6-5	14	CASREGLSNEKLFF	TGTGCCAGCAGGGAGGGACTATCTAATGAAAAACTGTTTTTT
.	.	TRBJ1-4	TRBV5-1	14	CASSLDGGEEKLFF	TGCGCCAGCAGCTTGGATGGGGGAGAAGAAAAACTGTTTTTT
TRBD1	.	TRBJ1-2	TRBV9	15	CASSVGGQGNYGYTF	TGTGCCAGCAGCGTAGGAGGACAGGGGAACTATGGCTACACCTTC
TRBD1	.	TRBJ1-5	TRBV28	16	CASSPGTEYSNQPQHF	TGTGCCAGCAGTCCGGGGACAGAGTATAGCAATCAGCCCCAGCATTTT
.	.	TRBJ2-7	TRBV6-6	14	CASSTRDTSYEQYF	TGTGCCAGCAGTACCCGGGACACTTCCTACGAGCAGTACTTC
.	.	TRBJ1-1	TRBV18	14	CASSPKVMNTEAFF	TGTGCCAGCTCACCAAAGGTTATGAACACTGAAGCTTTCTTT
.	.	TRBJ2-5	TRBV27	14	CASSLWGQQETQYF	TGTGCCAGCAGTTTATGGGGGCAGCAAGAGACCCAGTACTTC
TRBD1	.	TRBJ2-1	TRBV10-3	16	CAISGDRGAGTNEQFF	TGTGCCATCAGTGGGGACAGGGGAGCTGGTACAAATGAGCAGTTCTTC
.	.	TRBJ1-1	TRBV4-3	18	CASSQVALRGGQNTEAFF	TGCGCCAGCAGCCAAGTCGCCTTGAGAGGGGGGCAGAACACTGAAGCTTTCTTT
TRBD1	.	TRBJ2-7	TRBV4-1	17	CASSQPLSGTGSYEQYF	TGCGCCAGCAGCCAACCTCTATCCGGGACAGGGTCCTACGAGCAGTACTTC